This TCR beta chain was documented in a study of identifying expanded T cells in peripheral blood. Study-wide points: Technical replicates showed around 1.2 changed clones; approximately 2 weeks roughly 16; four weeks 19. Across healthy donors, higher total template counts meant significantly greater approximately 2-week count variance.

A remark on this clone: Its antigen remains unidentified.

The CDR3 is made up of 17 amino acids. Trimming shortened V by 6 bases and J by 0 bases, and 15 bases separated the two germline ends. Per the germline V gene, CDR1 is LNHDA and CDR2 is SQIVND (reference sequence). The data were produced by immunoSEQ multiplex PCR, yet TCRdb's version contains in-frame clones alone and is incomplete. Of around 56,000 clones listed, over 75% are singletons. Sequencing used blood. This receptor was identified in a person between 18 and 75 years old in good health. V and J are TRBV19 and TRBJ1-6, with a weak D call TRBD1 (5 bases). CDR3 amino acids: CASRGTSHSSYNSPLHF. CDR3 coding DNA: TGTGCCAGTAGAGGGACGTCCCACAGCTCCTATAATTCACCCCTCCACTTT. The variable domain in full, completed from reference TRBV19 and TRBJ1-6, reads DGGITQSPKYLFRKEGQNVTLSCEQNLNHDAMYWYRQDPGQGLRLIYYSQIVNDFQKGDIAEGYSVSREKKESFPLTVTSAQKNPTAFYLCASRGTSHSSYNSPLHFGNGTRLTVT.